This T cell receptor beta chain was captured in a study of patients with pleural tuberculosis. In its sample, this clonotype was seen a few times. Germline loops: CDR1 DFQATT, CDR2 SNEGSKA (reference sequence). The CDR3 runs to 17 residues. V lost 0 bases and J lost 1, with 16 bases in between. One entry per CDR3 protein results from TCRdb running MiXCR on the reads. The repertoire consists of just under 30,000 distinct CDR3 sequences, with roughly 18% occurring once and the leading ten covering 3.5%. The source of this sequence is a human donor with pleural tuberculosis. The specimen sequenced was peripheral blood. V and J are TRBV20-1 and TRBJ1-5; no clear D. CDR3 in DNA: TGCAGTGCTAGAGATGCCCGCTACCTCGGGAGCAATCAGCCCCAGCATTTT. Encoded protein: CSARDARYLGSNQPQHF.